The T cell receptor (beta chain) described here comes from a study of T cell responses to AZD1222 COVID-19 vaccine. Study-wide context: Pooled in the analysis were second doses at about 4 or about 12 weeks.

As regards this clone: Its antigen is still unknown.

This table comes from immunoSEQ multiplex PCR, and its TCRdb copy is limited to in-frame clones, with some not included. The sample includes about 120,000 clones, approximately 83% of them seen just once. Notes on the study in general: Spike-spanning, vaccine-associated CD4 TCRs were dominant at 160-218 and 743-854.

Trimming pared 4 bases from V and 3 bases from J, leaving 10 bases between. CDR3 size: 14 residues. In germline, CDR1 is SGHRS, CDR2 YFSETQ. The chain carries TRBV5-1 and TRBJ2-2, with D possibly being TRBD1 (5 bases). The sample consisted of peripheral blood, taken on day 0 of AZD1222 vaccination. This clonotype was obtained from an adult in good health. Here the CDR3 DNA reads TGCGCCAGCAGCAGGGGTCCCGACACCGGGGAGCTGTTTTTT. Amino acids: CASSRGPDTGELFF.